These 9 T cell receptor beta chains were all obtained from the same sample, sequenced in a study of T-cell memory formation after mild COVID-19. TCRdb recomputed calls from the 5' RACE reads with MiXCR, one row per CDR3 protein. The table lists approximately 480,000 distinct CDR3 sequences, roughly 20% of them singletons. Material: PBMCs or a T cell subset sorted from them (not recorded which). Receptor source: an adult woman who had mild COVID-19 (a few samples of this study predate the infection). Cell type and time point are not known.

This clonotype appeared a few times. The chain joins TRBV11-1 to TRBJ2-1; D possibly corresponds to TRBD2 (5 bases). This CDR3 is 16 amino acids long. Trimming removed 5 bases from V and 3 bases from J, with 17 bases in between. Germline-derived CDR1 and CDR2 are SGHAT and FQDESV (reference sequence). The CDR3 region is CASSRTSLSLYNEQFF. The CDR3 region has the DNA TGTGCCAGCAGCCGAACTAGTCTCTCCCTCTACAATGAGCAGTTCTTC.

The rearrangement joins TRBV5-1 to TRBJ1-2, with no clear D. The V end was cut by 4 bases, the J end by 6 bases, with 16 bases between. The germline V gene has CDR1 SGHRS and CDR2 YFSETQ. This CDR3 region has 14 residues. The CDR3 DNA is TGCGCCAGCAGCCCAGGTAGCGGGGTGGATGGCTACACCTTC. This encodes CASSPGSGVDGYTF. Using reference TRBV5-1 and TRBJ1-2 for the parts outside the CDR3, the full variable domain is KAGVTQTPRYLIKTRGQQVTLSCSPISGHRSVSWYQQTPGQGLQFLFEYFSETQRNKGNFPGRFSGRQFSNSRSEMNVSTLELGDSALYLCASSPGSGVDGYTFGSGTRLTVV.

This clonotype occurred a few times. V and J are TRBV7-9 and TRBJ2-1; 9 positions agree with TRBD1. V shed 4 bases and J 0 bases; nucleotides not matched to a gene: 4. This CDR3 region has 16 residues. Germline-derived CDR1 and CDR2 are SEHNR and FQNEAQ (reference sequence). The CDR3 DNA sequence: TGTGCCAGCAGCTCGAAGACAGGGGGCTCCTACAATGAGCAGTTCTTC. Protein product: CASSSKTGGSYNEQFF.

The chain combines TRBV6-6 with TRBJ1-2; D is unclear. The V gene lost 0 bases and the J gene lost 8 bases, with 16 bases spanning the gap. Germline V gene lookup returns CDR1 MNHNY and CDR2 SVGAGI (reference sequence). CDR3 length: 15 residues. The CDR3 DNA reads TGTGCCAGCAGTTACTCGTCTGTGGAGGGAAGAGGCTACACCTTC. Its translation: CASSYSSVEGRGYTF.

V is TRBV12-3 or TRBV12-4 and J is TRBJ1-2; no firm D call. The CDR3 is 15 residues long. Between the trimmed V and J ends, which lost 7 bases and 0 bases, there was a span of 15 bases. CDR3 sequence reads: CASTPTDKTNYGYTF. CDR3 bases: TGTGCCAGCACCCCGACCGACAAGACTAACTATGGCTACACCTTC.

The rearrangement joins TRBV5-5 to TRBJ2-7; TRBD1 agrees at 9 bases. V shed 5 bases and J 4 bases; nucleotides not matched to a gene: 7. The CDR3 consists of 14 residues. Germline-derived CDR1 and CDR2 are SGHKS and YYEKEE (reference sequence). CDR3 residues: CASRAPGQGYEQYF. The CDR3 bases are TGTGCCAGCAGGGCACCGGGACAGGGTTACGAGCAGTACTTC. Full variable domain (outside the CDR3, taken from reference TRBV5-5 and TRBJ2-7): DAGVTQSPTHLIKTRGQQVTLRCSPISGHKSVSWYQQVLGQGPQFIFQYYEKEERGRGNFPDRFSARQFPNYSSELNVNALLLGDSALYLCASRAPGQGYEQYFGPGTRLTVT.

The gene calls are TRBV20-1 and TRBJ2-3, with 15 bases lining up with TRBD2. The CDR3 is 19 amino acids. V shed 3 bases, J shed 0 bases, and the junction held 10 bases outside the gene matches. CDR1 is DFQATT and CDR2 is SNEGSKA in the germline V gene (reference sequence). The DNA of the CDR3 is TGCAGTGCTAGTCGCTTAGGACTAGCGGGGGGGATTAGCACAGATACGCAGTATTTT. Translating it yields CSASRLGLAGGISTDTQYF.

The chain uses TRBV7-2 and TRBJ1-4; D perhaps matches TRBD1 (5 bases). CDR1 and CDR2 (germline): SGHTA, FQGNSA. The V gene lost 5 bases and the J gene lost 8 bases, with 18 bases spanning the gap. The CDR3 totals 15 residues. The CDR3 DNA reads TGTGCCAGCAGCGCCCGACAGAGAACTTACGAAAAACTGTTTTTT. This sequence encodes CASSARQRTYEKLFF.

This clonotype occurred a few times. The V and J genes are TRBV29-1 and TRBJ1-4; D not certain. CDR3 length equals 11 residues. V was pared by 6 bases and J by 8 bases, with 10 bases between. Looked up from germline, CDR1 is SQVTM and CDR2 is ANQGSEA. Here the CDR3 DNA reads TGCAGCGTGGCGTTGGGAGAAAAACTGTTTTTT. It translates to CSVALGEKLFF.